Listed below are T cell receptor beta chains from one sample, sequenced in a study of T cells after yellow fever vaccination. Via MiXCR, TCRdb re-called the 5' RACE reads, giving one row per CDR3 protein. The data hold about 320,000 distinct CDR3 sequences, with about 10% observed a single time. The input for sequencing was CD4+ T cells sorted from PBMCs, taken 45 days after the yellow fever booster vaccination. The receptors here all came from a man aged 18 to 35 who received the YFV17D yellow fever vaccine. Each CDR3 is given with its conserved first and last residue. The D gene is left open where the match is weak. Not every row has a clone size; where given, it reads once, few, many or a size class.

>TRBD2|TRBJ2-3|NA|TRBV7-6
TGTGCCAGCAGCTTAGGTCAGCGGGGGGAGGGCACAGATACGCAGTATTTT
CASSLGQRGEGTDTQYF
>NA|TRBJ2-3|NA|TRBV14
TGTGCCAGCAGCCATCCAACAGCCCGGGGCACAGATACGCAGTATTTT
CASSHPTARGTDTQYF
>TRBD2|TRBJ2-1|few|TRBV12-3/TRBV12-4
TGTGCCAGCACCCTAGGCGGGGGGGCGGGGGTCAATGAGCAGTTCTTC
CASTLGGGAGVNEQFF
>NA|TRBJ2-1|NA|TRBV4-1
TGCGCCAGCAGCCAAGACGTTCAAAGGGGGAATGAGCAGTTCTTC
CASSQDVQRGNEQFF
>NA|TRBJ1-5|NA|TRBV24-1
TGTGCCACCATTGAGAGCACCCTAGGACAGAGAAATCAGCCCCAGCATTTT
CATIESTLGQRNQPQHF
>NA|TRBJ2-1|NA|TRBV3-1
TGTGCCAGCAGCCAAGTCGGGAGCACTACGAATGAGCAGTTCTTC
CASSQVGSTTNEQFF
>NA|TRBJ1-2|few|TRBV5-1
TGCGCCAGCAGCTTGGCCCGGGCAGATGATGGCTACACCTTC
CASSLARADDGYTF
>NA|TRBJ2-5|NA|TRBV9
TGTGCCAGCAGCGGTGGGGGAGAAGAGACCCAGTACTTC
CASSGGGEETQYF
>NA|TRBJ1-5|few|TRBV19
TGTGCCAGTAGTGATTCCGGGGCCCGCAATCAGCCCCAGCATTTT
CASSDSGARNQPQHF
>NA|TRBJ2-3|NA|TRBV20-1
TGCAGTGCTAGTAGCCGGGCCGGAGATACGCAGTATTTT
CSASSRAGDTQYF
>NA|TRBJ2-1|many|TRBV7-2
TGTGCCAGCAGCTTGTTCAACAATGAGCAGTTCTTC
CASSLFNNEQFF
>TRBD1|TRBJ1-1|few|TRBV6-5
TGTGCCAGCAGTTATTGGGCAGGGGGGATGAACACTGAAGCTTTCTTT
CASSYWAGGMNTEAFF
>NA|TRBJ1-4|few|TRBV5-1
TGCGCCAGCAGCTGGGACAAAAATGAAAAACTGTTTTTT
CASSWDKNEKLFF
>NA|TRBJ2-3|few|TRBV7-9
TGTGCCGGAACAGAGGGAGGCACAGATACGCAGTATTTT
CAGTEGGTDTQYF
>NA|TRBJ2-3|few|TRBV5-1
TGCGCCAGCAGCTTACAGGTTTCAGATACGCAGTATTTT
CASSLQVSDTQYF
>NA|TRBJ2-7|NA|TRBV15
TGTGCCACCAGCCCCCGCCAGGGGAGCGACGAGCAGTACTTC
CATSPRQGSDEQYF
>TRBD1|TRBJ2-3|many|TRBV19
TGTGCCAGTAGTATCGGACAGGACACAGATACGCAGTATTTT
CASSIGQDTDTQYF
>TRBD1|TRBJ2-6|NA|TRBV20-1
TGCAGTGCTAGAACAGGGGCCTCTGGGGCCAACGTCCTGACTTTC
CSARTGASGANVLTF
>TRBD1|TRBJ1-1|few|TRBV11-2
TGTGCCAGCAGCTCCCGGGGGGCAGGGGGCACTGAAGCTTTCTTT
CASSSRGAGGTEAFF
>TRBD2|TRBJ2-5|few|TRBV4-1
TGCGCCAGCAGCCAAGACGGAGCGGGGCAATTAGAGACCCAGTACTTC
CASSQDGAGQLETQYF
>TRBD1|TRBJ2-7|NA|TRBV7-9
TGTGCCAGCAGCCAATTAGGACAGGGGTCCTACGAGCAGTACTTC
CASSQLGQGSYEQYF
>TRBD1|TRBJ2-3|NA|TRBV7-2
TGTGCCAGCAGCCCTAGACAGGGGTTGCATACGCAGTATTTT
CASSPRQGLHTQYF
>NA|TRBJ1-4|NA|TRBV7-2
TGTGCCAGCAGCTTAGCGGGGAGTAATGAAAAACTGTTTTTT
CASSLAGSNEKLFF
>TRBD1|TRBJ1-4|few|TRBV11-2
TGTGCCAGCAGCCCAGACAGGGCTTGGGAAAAACTGTTTTTT
CASSPDRAWEKLFF
>TRBD2|TRBJ2-2|NA|TRBV5-1
TGCGCCAGCAGACCCAGCGGGGGGATCCCCGGGGAGCTGTTTTTT
CASRPSGGIPGELFF
>TRBD1|TRBJ2-5|few|TRBV9
TGTGCCAGCAGCGTACTGACAGGGCCGCAAGAGACCCAGTACTTC
CASSVLTGPQETQYF
>TRBD1|TRBJ2-7|NA|TRBV11-2
TGTGCCAGCAGCCCGTACGGGACAGACTACGAGCAGTACTTC
CASSPYGTDYEQYF
>TRBD2|TRBJ2-7|few|TRBV7-9
TGTGCCAGCAGCTTAATGACTAGCGTGGACGAGCAGTACTTC
CASSLMTSVDEQYF
>TRBD1|TRBJ2-5|NA|TRBV12-3/TRBV12-4
TGTGCCAGCAGTCGACAGGGCCACCAAGAGACCCAGTACTTC
CASSRQGHQETQYF
>NA|TRBJ1-2|many|TRBV5-1
TGCGCCAGCAGCTCTTCATACGGACAAGCTTTGAGTTATGGCTACACCTTC
CASSSSYGQALSYGYTF
>NA|TRBJ2-5|many|TRBV4-2
TGTGCCAGCAGCCAAGACCCGTCGGGGGAGACCCAGTACTTC
CASSQDPSGETQYF
>NA|TRBJ1-1|NA|TRBV2
TGTGCCAGCAGTGAGTCGGGGGGGGTTACTGAAGCTTTCTTT
CASSESGGVTEAFF
>NA|TRBJ2-3|NA|TRBV20-1
TGCAGTGCTCTACAACTAGGGCGGACGCAGTATTTT
CSALQLGRTQYF
>NA|TRBJ2-6|NA|TRBV27
TGTGCCAGCGGGAATTGGGACGGGGCCAACGTCCTGACTTTC
CASGNWDGANVLTF
>TRBD2|TRBJ2-7|many|TRBV4-1
TGCGCCAGCAGCCAAGATATCACTAGCGGGGGTGTAGTGTACGAGCAGTACTTC
CASSQDITSGGVVYEQYF
>NA|TRBJ2-7|few|TRBV30
TGTGCCTGGAGTGCTTTCTACGAGCAGTACTTC
CAWSAFYEQYF
>NA|TRBJ1-1|NA|TRBV2
TGTGCCAGCACATCGGAGGGGCCGGGCACTGAAGCTTTCTTT
CASTSEGPGTEAFF
>TRBD1|TRBJ2-3|few|TRBV6-5
TGTGCCAGCAGTTACTCGAGACAGGGGAGCAGCACAGATACGCAGTATTTT
CASSYSRQGSSTDTQYF
>NA|TRBJ2-5|many|TRBV28
TGTGCCAGCAGCCAAGGGGGAGAGACCCAGTACTTC
CASSQGGETQYF
>NA|TRBJ2-4|many|TRBV20-1
TGCAGTGCTAGAGAGATCACCAAAAACATTCAGTACTTC
CSAREITKNIQYF
>TRBD1|TRBJ2-5|many|TRBV5-1
TGCGCCAGCAGAACCGGGACAGGGGATGAGACCCAGTACTTC
CASRTGTGDETQYF
>NA|TRBJ2-5|few|TRBV7-2
TGTGCCAGCACCCCACGGACTTTGGAGACCCAGTACTTC
CASTPRTLETQYF
>NA|TRBJ2-5|NA|TRBV4-1
TGCGCTAAACCCCTGAGGGGGCGCGGACTAGGAACCGAGACCCAGTACTTC
CAKPLRGRGLGTETQYF
>TRBD1|TRBJ1-2|few|TRBV5-4
TGTGCCAGCAGCTTGAATGCGGGACAGGATCACTATGGCTACACCTTC
CASSLNAGQDHYGYTF
>TRBD1|TRBJ2-5|few|TRBV5-1
TGCGCCAGCAGCGGGGGACAGGCTGCGGAGACCCAGTACTTC
CASSGGQAAETQYF
>TRBD1|TRBJ1-2|NA|TRBV10-3
TGTGCCATCAGTGGCCAGGACAGGGATTATGGCTACACCTTC
CAISGQDRDYGYTF
>NA|TRBJ2-1|NA|TRBV29-1
TGCAGCGTTGCAGGGTCCCGGATGTACAATGAGCAGTTCTTC
CSVAGSRMYNEQFF
>TRBD1|TRBJ2-3|NA|TRBV24-1
TGTGCCACCAGTGACCCCGGACAGGGATTCACAGATACGCAGTATTTT
CATSDPGQGFTDTQYF
>NA|TRBJ1-1|NA|TRBV20-1
TGCAGCATAGAGGTTTGGAAAAGGGGCGAAGCTTTCTTT
CSIEVWKRGEAFF